Given below is one T cell receptor (beta chain) in context. The antigen is not known. The junction and the germline gene differ at one end; a read error may be behind it. The table came from immunoSEQ multiplex PCR; TCRdb's copy has only in-frame clones and leaves some out. The sample carries roughly 130,000 clones, about nine tenths recorded once. The data are from a study of T cell responses to AZD1222 COVID-19 vaccine. Study-wide results and limits: Donors skewed white British and female; clonal diversity was possibly underestimated. The repertoires were collected only after the peak T cell response. Spike-specific TCRs gained breadth and depth after people received two AZD1222 doses.

The germline gives CDR1 SEHNR, CDR2 FQNEAQ (reference sequence). The CDR3 contains 16 residues. Source: peripheral blood, taken on day 0 of MenACWY control vaccination. This TCR was sampled from an adult in good health. The V and J genes are TRBV7-9 and TRBJ2-1, with TRBD2 matching over 7 bases. CDR3 DNA sequence: TGTGCCGGCAGCTTACGGGGTGTCGGGGGAGGGCTTGAGCAGTTCTTC. Encoded protein: CAGSLRGVGGGLEQFF.